This T cell receptor beta chain was identified during a study of T cell responses to AZD1222 COVID-19 vaccine. General study findings and limits: Nearly half of spike-specific TCRs reportedly go after variant regions that carry no mutations. Only a handful of AZD1222 recipients tested seropositive at baseline.

Notes on this clone: The antigen is not known. The sample has other DNA sequences that encode this CDR3 too.

The assay was immunoSEQ multiplex PCR, and TCRdb's table has in-frame clones only and misses some. The repertoire holds some 140,000 clones, with approximately 90% as singletons. Trimming removed 4 bases at V and 2 bases at J, with 8 bases between. Germline CDR1 SGHTA, CDR2 FQGNSA. The CDR3 spans 13 residues. J is TRBJ1-1 and V is TRBV7-2, with D maybe TRBD1 (6 bases). Material: peripheral blood, obtained on day 0 of AZD1222 vaccination. The sequence came from an adult in good health. CDR3 DNA: TGTGCCAGCAGCTCACAGGGTAACACTGAAGCTTTCTTT. Amino acids: CASSSQGNTEAFF.